This T cell receptor (beta chain) was recorded in a study of T cell responses to AZD1222 COVID-19 vaccine. Study at large: Second-dose intervals of approximately 4 or approximately 12 weeks were pooled.

With 0 bases removed from V and 3 bases from J, the gap between germline ends came to 13 bases. This CDR3 is 15 amino acids long. CDR1 and CDR2 (germline): SGHRS, YFSETQ. Sequenced by immunoSEQ multiplex PCR; TCRdb stores in-frame clones only, minus some. The repertoire holds 84,000 or so clones, with more than 90% as singletons. Findings and limits, study-wide: Baseline serology detected seropositivity in only a handful of AZD1222 recipients. Mostly white British, mostly female donors; authors suggested clonal diversity may be underestimated.

Details on this clone: Its antigen is undetermined.

Source: peripheral blood, taken on day 0 of AZD1222 vaccination. This receptor was obtained from an adult in good health. This chain joins TRBV5-1 and TRBJ2-7, with a tentative D call TRBD1 (6 bases). The CDR3 sequence is CASSLGDNPYYEQYF. CDR3 nucleotides: TGCGCCAGCAGCTTGGGGGACAACCCTTACTACGAGCAGTACTTC.